The 15 T cell receptor beta chains below come from one sample, sequenced in a study of T cell responses to AZD1222 COVID-19 vaccine. Sequencing was performed with immunoSEQ multiplex PCR; in TCRdb, only in-frame clones are kept and a portion is missing. The sample gives under 85,000 clones, 90% of which show up once; 2.5% to 4% is in the top ten. Specimen: peripheral blood, collected 28 days after the second AZD1222 dose. The receptor source for this set is an adult who received the AZD1222 COVID-19 vaccine.

The chain is built from TRBV3-1 (or the pseudogene TRBV3-2) and TRBJ2-4; D is possibly TRBD2 (5 bases). Per the germline V gene, CDR1 is LGHDT and CDR2 is YNNKEL (reference sequence). The CDR3 is 19 residues long. V was cut by 2 bases and J by 0 bases, with 20 bases left in between. The CDR3 coding sequence is TGTGCCAGCAGCCAACCCGCCTGGAGGTCGGCGTCAGCCAAAAACATTCAGTACTTC. It yields the protein CASSQPAWRSASAKNIQYF.

In its sample, this clone was seen a few times. The chain couples TRBV19 to TRBJ2-7; 8 nucleotides align to TRBD1. Germline CDR1 reads LNHDA; CDR2 reads SQIVND (reference sequence). CDR3 size: 15 residues. Trimming took 5 bases from V and 3 from J; bases not matched to a gene: 9. The CDR3 protein is CASSSSIGQGYEQYF. As DNA, the CDR3 is TGTGCCAGTAGTTCCTCAATCGGACAGGGCTACGAGCAGTACTTC.

The chain is built from TRBV6-5 and TRBJ1-5, with D unresolved. In germline, CDR1 is MNHEY, CDR2 SVGAGI. The CDR3 length is 15 residues. Trimming cost V 2 bases and J 7 bases, with 15 bases left between them. The CDR3, as DNA: TGTGCCAGCAGTTACGGTAAGGGTTTGGAGCAGCCCCAGCATTTT. This translates into CASSYGKGLEQPQHF.

The chain combines TRBV4-1 with TRBJ2-1; D is possibly TRBD1 or TRBD2 (5 bases each). Germline V gene lookup returns CDR1 MGHRA and CDR2 YSYEKL. The V gene lost 4 bases and the J gene lost 12 bases, with 19 bases spanning the gap. This CDR3 has 14 residues. CDR3 DNA: TGCGCCAGCAGCCTCGCGAGGGACGGCGAGCCGCAGTTCTTC. Encoded protein: CASSLARDGEPQFF.

V gene TRBV24-1 combines with J gene TRBJ2-1; D is uncertain. Germline-derived CDR1 and CDR2 are KGHDR and SFDVKD. The CDR3 loop spans 16 amino acids. Trimming shortened V by 1 base and J by 2 bases, and 11 bases separated the two germline ends. CDR3 bases: TGTGCCACCAGTGATTTCTCTAGGGCAGCCTACAATGAGCAGTTCTTC. Translated: CATSDFSRAAYNEQFF.

The chain has TRBV12-2 and TRBJ2-1; TRBD1 is the table's D call and was not checked against the DNA. TRBV12-2 corresponds to a pseudogene. The CDR3 contains 16 residues. The DNA for the CDR3 is TGTGCAAGTCGCTTAGCGCAGGGTGGGCTCTACAATGAGCAGTTCTTC. This gives the protein CASRLAQGGLYNEQFF.

Written as DNA, the CDR3 is TGCGCCAGCAGCCCAAATCCGGGACAGGGCAGCTACGAGCAGTACTTC. It specifies CASSPNPGQGSYEQYF. J is TRBJ2-7 and V is TRBV4-1; TRBD1 agrees at 9 bases. J gave up 3 bases and V 4 bases, and 10 bases lay outside the gene matches. This CDR3 region has 16 residues. Germline loops: CDR1 MGHRA, CDR2 YSYEKL.

V usage is TRBV6-5 and J usage is TRBJ2-5; D call uncertain. Germline CDR1 reads MNHEY; CDR2 reads SVGAGI. Trimming removed 2 bases from V and 4 bases from J, with 8 bases in between. CDR3 size: 13 residues. CDR3 amino acids: CASSYREAETQYF. In nucleotides, the CDR3 is TGTGCCAGCAGTTACAGAGAGGCAGAGACCCAGTACTTC.

This chain uses TRBV11-3 with TRBJ2-2; tentative D call: TRBD1 (6 bases). The CDR3 is 13 amino acids. CDR1 SGHNT and CDR2 YENEEA come from the germline V gene. V lost 5 bases and J 5 bases, leaving 9 bases between the germline ends. The CDR3 loop reads CASSNRVTGELFF. In DNA form, the CDR3 reads TGTGCCAGCAGCAACAGGGTTACCGGGGAGCTGTTTTTT.

The chain joins TRBV18 to TRBJ1-2; 7 positions agree with TRBD1. In germline, CDR1 is KGHSH, CDR2 LQKENI. This CDR3 comprises 15 residues. V lost 1 base and J lost 8; bases outside the gene matches: 10. The CDR3 DNA sequence: TGTGCCAGCTCACCACGAGGAGACGCAGGGGGAGGCTACACCTTC. This codes for CASSPRGDAGGGYTF.

The CDR3 loop is CASSLGQNTEAFF. As DNA, the CDR3 is TGTGCCAGCAGCCTCGGTCAGAACACTGAAGCTTTCTTT. The chain couples TRBV3-1 (or the pseudogene TRBV3-2) to TRBJ1-1; D is ambiguous. CDR1 and CDR2 from the germline V gene are LGHDT and YNNKEL (reference sequence). The CDR3 runs 13 residues. V was cut by 4 bases and J by 1 base, with 7 bases left in between.

The chain couples TRBV29-1 to TRBJ1-1; TRBD1 matches at 10 bases. J was trimmed by 4 bases and V by 4 bases; bases with no gene match: 3. The CDR3 covers 13 residues. Per the germline V gene, CDR1 is SQVTM and CDR2 is ANQGSEA. As DNA, the CDR3 is TGCAGCGTTGTGACAGGGGGCCTCACTGAAGCTTTCTTT. It is translated as CSVVTGGLTEAFF.

This chain links TRBV29-1 with TRBJ1-4; possibly TRBD1 for D (5 bases). CDR3 length equals 12 residues. The ends were cut back, 8 bases at V and 8 bases at J, with 15 bases in the middle. Germline V gene lookup returns CDR1 SQVTM and CDR2 ANQGSEA. The CDR3 DNA reads as TGCAGCTGTGGGGGGTCACGGGAAAAACTGTTTTTT. Its protein product is CSCGGSREKLFF. The whole variable domain, remainder taken from reference TRBV29-1 and TRBJ1-4, is SAVISQKPSRDICQRGTSLTIQCQVDSQVTMMFWYRQQPGQSLTLIATANQGSEATYESGFVIDKFPISRPNLTFSTLTVSNMSPEDSSIYLCSCGGSREKLFFGSGTQLSVL.

For this clone: No conserved phenylalanine or tryptophan is present at the end of the CDR3, so a read error is the likely explanation. The DNA is left out, because the CDR3 cannot be placed on it with certainty; the CDR3 is given as TCRdb lists it. The rearrangement links TRBV2 to TRBJ1-2. The length of the CDR3 is 13 amino acids, counting both ends. CDR1 SNHLY and CDR2 FYNNEI come from the germline V gene. The CDR3: CASSEARTIQLPI.

The V gene is TRBV5-6, the J gene TRBJ1-6; possible D gene TRBD1, 6 bases. CDR1 is SGHDT and CDR2 is YYEEEE in the germline V gene. V was shortened by 5 bases and J by 0 bases, with 12 bases between the two germline ends. The CDR3 runs to 16 residues. CDR3 region: CASSYRVSSYNSPLHF. The CDR3 bases are TGTGCCAGCAGTTACAGGGTTAGCTCCTATAATTCACCCCTCCACTTT.